A few counts support the clone carrying this T cell receptor (beta chain). These data are taken from a study of blood T cells in healthy people across ages. The authors ran a second PCR of roughly 6 to 11 cycles using a sample-barcoded 5' primer and a J-beta primer mix. Every sample produced at least 2.5 million CDR3-containing paired-end reads. TCRdb ran MiXCR on the 5' RACE reads and lists one entry per CDR3 protein. The data show 790,000 or so distinct CDR3 sequences, with less than 60% seen just once and about a sixth held by the top ten. V was clipped by 3 bases and J by 3 bases; unmatched bases: 8. The germline V gene encodes CDR1 SGDLS and CDR2 YYNGEE. The CDR3 consists of 17 residues.

The sequencing input was blood. The receptor was isolated from a man older than 75 in good health. The rearrangement links TRBV9 to TRBJ2-7; 14 bases line up with TRBD2. CDR3 bases: TGTGCCAGCAGCGGATCCGGGACTAGCGGGAGTTTCTACGAGCAGTACTTC. Its protein is CASSGSGTSGSFYEQYF.